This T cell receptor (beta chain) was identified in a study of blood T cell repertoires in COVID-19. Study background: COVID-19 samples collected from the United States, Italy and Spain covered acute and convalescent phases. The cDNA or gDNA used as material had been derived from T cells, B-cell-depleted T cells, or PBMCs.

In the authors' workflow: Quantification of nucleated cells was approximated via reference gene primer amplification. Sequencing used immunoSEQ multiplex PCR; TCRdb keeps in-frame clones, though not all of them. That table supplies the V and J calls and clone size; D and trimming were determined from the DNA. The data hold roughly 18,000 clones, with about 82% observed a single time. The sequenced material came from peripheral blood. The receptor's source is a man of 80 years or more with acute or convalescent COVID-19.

The DNA of the CDR3 is TGCGCCAGCAGCCAATACCCAGGACAGGGGGCGCCGGGCTATGGCTACACCTTC. Its translation is CASSQYPGQGAPGYGYTF. V gene TRBV4-3 combines with J gene TRBJ1-2; TRBD1 aligns across 11 bases. J was trimmed by 4 bases and V by 2 bases; bases with no gene match: 12. Germline CDR1 reads LGHNA; CDR2 reads YSLEER. CDR3 length: 18 amino acids.